This T cell receptor (beta chain) was recovered during a study of OX40 agonist ivuxolimab in advanced cancers. Study context: Of mixed ages from about 20 to 80 and averaging about 60 years, the group was roughly 85% male. Of the patients, three showed partial responses, one with hepatocellular carcinoma and two with cutaneous melanoma.

V gave up 8 bases and J gave up 0 bases, with 10 bases separating them. Germline CDR1 reads MNHEY; CDR2 reads SVGAGI. The CDR3 totals 13 residues. The assay was immunoSEQ multiplex PCR, and TCRdb's table has in-frame clones only and misses some. Of tens of thousands of clones detected, roughly 89% appear once; the ten largest clones hold 0.33%. The sequence was obtained from an adult with an advanced solid tumor such as melanoma, head and neck, liver or kidney cancer. Source: CD4+ or CD8+ T cells sorted from blood, taken in a trial of the OX40 agonist ivuxolimab. V and J are TRBV6-5 and TRBJ1-1; D possibly corresponds to TRBD1 (6 bases). The CDR3 DNA sequence: TGTGCCAGCCGACAGGTTATGAACACTGAAGCTTTCTTT. This gives the protein CASRQVMNTEAFF.